Listed below are T cell receptor beta chains from one sample, sequenced in a study of PD-1 blockade in classical Hodgkin lymphoma. Generated by immunoSEQ multiplex PCR, the TCRdb table keeps only in-frame clones and is missing some. There are about 94,000 clones in the sample; roughly 91% occur only once, and just under 2% lies in the top ten. The source material was peripheral blood mononuclear cells (PBMCs), sampled before the fourth cycle of nivolumab. The receptors were sampled from a human donor with classical Hodgkin lymphoma. CDR3s include the opening cysteine and the closing phenylalanine or tryptophan. D genes are given only for firm matches.

d_gene,v_gene,CDR3aa
.,TRBV5-4,CASSLWGRQGGSYNEQFF
TRBD1,TRBV19,CASSIETGGVIGDQPQHF
.,TRBV27,CASSLMSRSGSNTEAFF
.,TRBV2,CASKNDGYQETQYF
.,TRBV19,CASKTSGLAYTGELFF
.,TRBV5-4,CASSWGGQYYEQYF
.,TRBV6-1,CASSDTGTEAFF
.,TRBV30,CAWSVHTGTNEKLFF
TRBD2,TRBV5-1,CASSLETLAGRGKEQFF
TRBD1,TRBV27,CASSLWTGSQPQHF
TRBD1,TRBV6-1,CASSVARDSYGYTF
TRBD1,TRBV7-9,CASSPDRGSYEQYF
TRBD1,TRBV28,CASSLPDRGYGYTF
TRBD1,TRBV19,CASSIPKWGTGDPDTQYF
.,TRBV9,CASSVGLSSGNTIYF
.,TRBV5-6,CASSLYGPAEAFF
.,TRBV21-1,CASSKGIGSYEQYF
TRBD1,TRBV14,CASSQVGQGYEQYF
.,TRBV5-1,CASSPWFGDTQYF
TRBD2,TRBV5-1,CASSLDTQLAGVEQFF
.,TRBV7-3,CASKVGQSSYEQYF
.,TRBV7-9,CASSLVRNYGYTF
TRBD1,TRBV2,CASSRDRGEETQYF
.,TRBV30,CAWSVRDEQFF
TRBD2,TRBV11-2,CASSLDQIAGDRSYEQYF
.,TRBV28,CASSFEETLWGYTF
.,TRBV7-9,CASSRGGDTEAFF
TRBD1,TRBV2,CASSSPGQGINEQYF
TRBD2,TRBV6-1,CASSGTSAYEQYF
.,TRBV6-6,CASSSTPQGSNEQFF
.,TRBV5-6,CASSGGAGSYRPETQYF
.,TRBV27,CASRPGLSIGETQYF
.,TRBV19,CATSPRGGEQFF
.,TRBV18,CASSLLNAGANYGYTF
.,TRBV11-3,CASIPQTENPNYGYTF
.,TRBV2,CASRNQGHQETQYF
TRBD2,TRBV28,CASSLYVSLTSGRDF
TRBD2,TRBV6-1,CASSSGTLWAGELFF
TRBD2,TRBV29-1,CSVAGRGASRNTGELFF
.,TRBV5-1,CASSLGGSPYNEQFF
TRBD1,TRBV19,CASRGTGSNTEAFF
.,TRBV9,CASGGAARREQFF
TRBD1,TRBV19,CASSVFGTGGDEQYF
.,TRBV27,CASSFGQRSYNEQFF
.,TRBV5-4,CASSSPTGLGEQFF
TRBD2,TRBV7-6,CASSSGLAGALSYNEQFF
.,TRBV29-1,CSVLRGRGTEAFF
.,TRBV5-5,CASRPGHNTGELFF
TRBD2,TRBV11-2,CASSLIAGAANEQFF
TRBD1,TRBV30,CAWSTGTGGYEQYF
.,TRBV5-1,CASSPDINEQFF
TRBD2,TRBV7-2,CASSPHGGTSGDNEQFF
.,TRBV27,CASRSPGLNQPQHF
.,TRBV7-6,CASSSTRTASYEQYF
.,TRBV5-4,CASSSAGDYEQYF